A few counts support the clone carrying this T cell receptor beta chain. The antigen is undetermined. 60 Vbeta and 13 Jbeta primers were used in PCR. Clones were read by immunoSEQ multiplex PCR, and TCRdb kept only the in-frame ones, dropping some. The sample comprises some 130,000 clones, about four fifths of which are singletons, and about 3% rests with the top ten. This entry is derived from a study of cytomegalovirus exposure and HLA in healthy donors. Germline CDR1 is SNHLY and CDR2 is FYNNEI. The J segment lost 8 bases and the V segment lost 4 bases, leaving 5 bases of the junction unmatched. The CDR3 totals 14 residues. Regarding the study as a whole: In a later analysis, V- and J-gene trimming of beta chains associated with a DCLRE1C missense variant, replicated independently. About 87% or about 30% of the time was how often most TCR beta V segments were productive, according to an earlier analysis.

The sample taken for sequencing was PBMCs. J is TRBJ1-4 and V is TRBV2; TRBD1 matches at 9 bases. The TCR comes from a female donor in good health and CMV-seronegative. CDR3 residues: CASSVQGAWEKLFF. As DNA, the CDR3 is TGTGCCAGCAGTGTACAGGGGGCTTGGGAAAAACTGTTTTTT.